The rows below give T cell receptor beta chains drawn from one sample of a study of blood T cell repertoires in COVID-19. Sequenced by immunoSEQ multiplex PCR; TCRdb stores in-frame clones only, minus some. The sample has 360,000 or so clones, almost 90% seen once. Sequenced input: PBMCs or T cells enriched from blood (not recorded which). The receptors here all came from a woman between 25 and 40 years old who had been exposed to COVID-19. CDR3s include the opening cysteine and the closing phenylalanine or tryptophan. D genes are given only for firm matches. For some rows the clone size is stated as once, few or many, or as a class when expanded; others skip it.

>.|.|TRBJ2-1|TRBV20-1
TGCAGTGCTAGTCCCTCCACTTACCGGGAGCGAGGGAATGAGCAGTTCTTC
CSASPSTYRERGNEQFF
>.|TRBD2|TRBJ2-7|TRBV27
TGTGCCAGCAGTTTTAGCGGGAGCGGCTACGAGCAGTACTTC
CASSFSGSGYEQYF
>.|TRBD2|TRBJ2-2|TRBV9
TGTGCCAGCAGCGTAGGACTAGCGGGAGGTTCGAACACCGGGGAGCTGTTTTTT
CASSVGLAGGSNTGELFF
>.|TRBD2|TRBJ2-3|TRBV11-2
TGTGCCAGCAGCTTAGTGGCGGGAGGGGTATCAGATACGCAGTATTTT
CASSLVAGGVSDTQYF
>.|TRBD1|TRBJ1-2|TRBV28
TGTGCCAGCAGTCGTGCCGGGACAGGGGATGGCTACACCTTC
CASSRAGTGDGYTF
>.|TRBD1|TRBJ1-5|TRBV2
TGTGCCAGCAGTGAATCGAGAACAGGGGGATACAATCAGCCCCAGCATTTT
CASSESRTGGYNQPQHF
>.|.|TRBJ2-3|TRBV5-1
TGCGCCAGCAGCTTGGTGGCAGAGGGAGATACGCAGTATTTT
CASSLVAEGDTQYF
>.|TRBD1|TRBJ1-5|TRBV28
TGTGCCAGCCGGGACAGCCAAATTCTGTCCCAGCATTTT
CASRDSQILSQHF
>once|TRBD2|TRBJ2-5|TRBV27
TGTGCCAGTAGCGGGGAGGGGACCCAGTACTTC
CASSGEGTQYF
>once|.|TRBJ1-1|TRBV9
TGTGCCAGCAGCGGCGAATTGAACACTGAAGCTTTCTTT
CASSGELNTEAFF
>few|TRBD1|TRBJ1-6|TRBV28
TGTGCCAGCAGTCCGGGACAGGGAGATTCACCCCTCCACTTT
CASSPGQGDSPLHF
>.|TRBD2|TRBJ2-7|TRBV28
TGTGCCAGCAGCTCAGCGGGAGTAGGCCACGAGCAGTACTTC
CASSSAGVGHEQYF
>.|TRBD1|TRBJ1-5|TRBV11-2
TGTGCCAGCAGCCCCAACTTTGGGGCAGGGGGAGAGGCCCAGCATTTT
CASSPNFGAGGEAQHF
>once|TRBD1|TRBJ1-2|TRBV28
TGTGCCAGCATCCCACCGCCTCCGGGACAGGGGCCTCGGGGCTACACCTTC
CASIPPPPGQGPRGYTF
>.|.|TRBJ1-6|TRBV2
TGTGCCAGCCTGCCCACGGGACAAGATAATTCACCCCTCCACTTT
CASLPTGQDNSPLHF
>.|.|TRBJ2-1|TRBV27
TGTGCCAGCAGCCCAATGGGGGCCGGGGAGCAGTTCTTC
CASSPMGAGEQFF
>few|TRBD1|TRBJ1-4|TRBV18
TGTGCCAGCTCACAGGGGGCTAGGGAAAAACTGTTTTTT
CASSQGAREKLFF
>.|TRBD2|TRBJ2-7|TRBV4-1
TGCGCCAGCAGCTCCGGGTCTAGCGGCACTCGGGAGCAGTACTTC
CASSSGSSGTREQYF
>.|.|TRBJ2-3|TRBV2
TGTGCCAGCAGTGGGACAGTTAGAAGCACAGATACGCAGTATTTT
CASSGTVRSTDTQYF
>.|TRBD1|TRBJ2-7|TRBV27
TGTGCCAGCAGTCCCCTAACCGGGGACAGGGGGTATTGGTTGAGCGAGCAGTACTTC
CASSPLTGDRGYWLSEQYF
>once|.|TRBJ1-2|TRBV5-8
TGTGCCAGCAGCAGGACAGTTGCAGCTATCTTC
CASSRTVAAIF
>.|.|TRBJ1-1|TRBV5-1
TGCGCCAGCAGCTTGGAGGCAGGGTTCCCTGAAGCTTTCTTT
CASSLEAGFPEAFF
>.|.|TRBJ2-3|TRBV9
TGTGCCAGCAGCCCCGGACTTTCGGATACGCAGTATTTT
CASSPGLSDTQYF
>.|.|TRBJ2-3|TRBV3-1/TRBV3-2
TGTGCCAGCAGCAACCACTCTTGGGCTAGCGGCACAGATACGCAGTATTTT
CASSNHSWASGTDTQYF
>once|TRBD1|TRBJ2-7|TRBV11-2
TGTGCCAGCAGCTGGGGGGCAGGGGGCTACGACGAGCAGTACTTC
CASSWGAGGYDEQYF
>.|.|TRBJ1-4|TRBV28
TGTGCCAGCAGTTTGTTGGGGAGGGGCCTTAATGAAAAACTGTTTTTT
CASSLLGRGLNEKLFF
>.|.|TRBJ2-1|TRBV19
TGTGCCAGTAGTATCAAGCGGAACAATGAGCAGTTCTTC
CASSIKRNNEQFF
>few|.|TRBJ2-3|TRBV6-2/TRBV6-3
TGTGCCAGCAGTTACTCGATTTATAGCGGCGAGCGTGGGACCACAGATACGCAGTATTTT
CASSYSIYSGERGTTDTQYF
>.|TRBD1|TRBJ2-3|TRBV9
TGTGCCAGCAGCGCCCGGACAGGGAACCTAGATACGCAGTATTTT
CASSARTGNLDTQYF
>few|.|TRBJ2-3|TRBV5-8
TGTGCCAGCAGCGGGGGCGCGGGGACAGATCTCACAGATACGCAGTATTTT
CASSGGAGTDLTDTQYF
>.|TRBD2|TRBJ2-5|TRBV7-9
TGTGCCAGCAGCGGACTAGCGGGAGTGGAGACCCAGTACTTC
CASSGLAGVETQYF
>once|TRBD1|TRBJ2-1|TRBV5-1
TGCGCCAGCAGCTCGGGACAGGGTATAAGGAATGAGCAGTTCTTC
CASSSGQGIRNEQFF
>.|TRBD2|TRBJ2-7|TRBV7-8
TGTGCCAGCAGCTTAACGAGCGGGACCCACTACGAGCAGTACTTC
CASSLTSGTHYEQYF
>.|TRBD1|TRBJ2-1|TRBV7-2
TGTGCCAGCAGCCTGAACAGGGGGATCACCTACAATGAGCAGTTCTTC
CASSLNRGITYNEQFF
>.|TRBD2|TRBJ2-3|TRBV5-6
TGTGCCAGCAGCAAGACTAGCCTCGCGCAGTATTTT
CASSKTSLAQYF
>.|TRBD1|TRBJ2-7|TRBV4-1
TGCGCCAGCAGCCAACCAGGGGACAGGCCACCCTACGAGCAGTACTTC
CASSQPGDRPPYEQYF
>.|.|TRBJ2-1|TRBV10-1
TGCGCCAGCAGTGATCAGGGTTGGGGTGAGCAGTTCTTC
CASSDQGWGEQFF
>.|.|TRBJ2-7|TRBV30
TGTGCCTGGAGTCAGGGGATGTACGAGCAGTACTTC
CAWSQGMYEQYF
>.|.|TRBJ2-5|TRBV11-2
TGTGCCAGCAGCGAGATAGCGGTCCCGAATTGGGCCCAGTACTTC
CASSEIAVPNWAQYF
>once|.|TRBJ2-3|TRBV9
TGTGCCAGCAGCGTCCCTCTGGCAGGGCCTAGCACAGATACGCAGTATTTT
CASSVPLAGPSTDTQYF
>.|TRBD1|TRBJ2-5|TRBV30
TGTGCCTGGAGTACCGGACAGGGTCGGGAGACCCAGTACTTC
CAWSTGQGRETQYF
>once|TRBD1|TRBJ2-7|TRBV28
TGTGCCTCCCGTGGGCAGGGGGCGGGGTACGAGCAGTACTTC
CASRGQGAGYEQYF
>.|.|TRBJ2-5|TRBV19
TGTGCCAGTAGTATAGATCTATCCCTTTGGGCCTCGGAGACCCAGTACTTC
CASSIDLSLWASETQYF
>.|.|TRBJ2-5|TRBV5-4
TGTGCCAGCAGCTTAAGGTCTCCGGTAGACTGGACCCAGTACTTC
CASSLRSPVDWTQYF
>.|.|TRBJ2-6|TRBV19
TGTGCCAGTACCCCCGGGGTCTCTGGGGCCAACGTCCTGACTTTC
CASTPGVSGANVLTF
>.|.|TRBJ1-5|TRBV27
TGTGCCAGCACCGAGGGGGTTAATCAGCCCCAGCATTTT
CASTEGVNQPQHF
>.|.|TRBJ2-1|TRBV20-1
TGCAGTGCTTCTAGAGTCGATGAGCAGTTCTTC
CSASRVDEQFF
>.|TRBD2|TRBJ2-1|TRBV9
TGTGCCAGCAGCGGTCTAGCGGCCCTTTCGGATGAGCAGTTCTTC
CASSGLAALSDEQFF
>.|TRBD1|TRBJ2-2|TRBV19
TGTGCCAGTAGTTCAAGACAGGGTGCCCTCCCGAACACCGGGGAGCTGTTTTTT
CASSSRQGALPNTGELFF
>.|TRBD2|TRBJ2-7|TRBV30
TGTGCCTGGAAGGCTAGCGGTACCTACGAGCAGTACTTC
CAWKASGTYEQYF
>.|TRBD2|TRBJ2-4|TRBV3-1/TRBV3-2
TGTGCCAGCAGCCAAGAATTGGGAGGGTCGGCTAAAAACATTCAGTACTTC
CASSQELGGSAKNIQYF
>.|TRBD1|TRBJ1-1|TRBV12-3/TRBV12-4
TGTGCCAGCACAATGACAGGGATCACTGAAGCTTTCTTT
CASTMTGITEAFF
>few|TRBD1|TRBJ1-6|TRBV28
TGTGCCAGCAGTTCCCGAGCCGGACAGGGTAATCTTTCACCCCTCCACTTT
CASSSRAGQGNLSPLHF
>.|TRBD2|TRBJ2-2|TRBV6-1
TGTGCCAGCAGTGAATGGGGAGGGCCTGTTAATCCCGGGGAGCTGTTTTTT
CASSEWGGPVNPGELFF
>.|TRBD1|TRBJ2-6|TRBV24-1
TGTGCCACCAGTGATGCGGGGCCACAGGGGGGTTTGCCTGGGGCCAACGTCCTGACTTTC
CATSDAGPQGGLPGANVLTF
>.|.|TRBJ2-1|TRBV7-2
TGTGCCAGCAGCTTTCCGGGACTGGAGCAGTTCTTC
CASSFPGLEQFF
>.|TRBD1|TRBJ1-2|TRBV3-1/TRBV3-2
TGTGCCAGCAGCCCATCGACAGGGATGGAGAACTATGGCTACACCTTC
CASSPSTGMENYGYTF